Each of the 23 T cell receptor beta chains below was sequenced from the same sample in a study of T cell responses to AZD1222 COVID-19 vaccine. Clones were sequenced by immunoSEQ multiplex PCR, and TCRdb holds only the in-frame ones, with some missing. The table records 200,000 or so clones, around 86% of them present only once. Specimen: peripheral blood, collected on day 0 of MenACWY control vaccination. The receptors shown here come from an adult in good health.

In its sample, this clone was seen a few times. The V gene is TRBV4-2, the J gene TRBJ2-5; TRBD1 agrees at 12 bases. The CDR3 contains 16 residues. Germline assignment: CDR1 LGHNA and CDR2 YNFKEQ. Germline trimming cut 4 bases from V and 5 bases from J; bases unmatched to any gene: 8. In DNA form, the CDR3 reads TGTGCCAGCAGCCCTAGCGGGACAGGGGGCTTGGAGACCCAGTACTTC. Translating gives CASSPSGTGGLETQYF.

The CDR3 here is CASSLGDLTYNEQFF. The CDR3 DNA reads TGTGCCAGCAGCCTCGGGGACTTAACCTACAATGAGCAGTTCTTC. The rearrangement uses TRBV9 and TRBJ2-1; a possible D gene is TRBD2 (6 bases). The V gene's germline CDR1 is SGDLS and CDR2 YYNGEE. With 4 bases removed from V and 2 bases from J, the gap between germline ends came to 13 bases. The CDR3 consists of 15 residues.

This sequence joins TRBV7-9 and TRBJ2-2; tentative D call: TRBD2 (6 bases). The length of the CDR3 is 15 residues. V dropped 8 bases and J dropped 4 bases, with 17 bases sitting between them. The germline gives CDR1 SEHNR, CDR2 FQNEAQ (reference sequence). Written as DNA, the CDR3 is TGTGCCAGCGGGATAGACGCGGGGCTCACCGGGGAGCTGTTTTTT. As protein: CASGIDAGLTGELFF. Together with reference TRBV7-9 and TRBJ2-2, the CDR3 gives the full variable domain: DTGVSQNPRHKITKRGQNVTFRCDPISEHNRLYWYRQTLGQGPEFLTYFQNEAQLEKSRLLSDRFSAERPKGSFSTLEIQRTEQGDSAMYLCASGIDAGLTGELFFGEGSRLTVL.

The CDR3 loop is CASSLEGLSSGELFF. The CDR3 DNA sequence: TGTGCCAGCAGCTTAGAGGGACTGTCATCCGGGGAGCTGTTTTTT. The rearrangement links TRBV7-9 to TRBJ2-2; possibly TRBD2 for D (6 bases). Germline assignment: CDR1 SEHNR and CDR2 FQNEAQ (reference sequence). This CDR3 comprises 15 residues. V lost 1 base and J 6 bases, leaving 12 bases between the germline ends.

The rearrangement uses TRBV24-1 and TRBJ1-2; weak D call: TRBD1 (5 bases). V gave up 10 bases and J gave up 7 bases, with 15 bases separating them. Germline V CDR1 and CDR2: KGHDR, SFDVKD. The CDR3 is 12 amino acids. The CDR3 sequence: CATLGRSGGYTF. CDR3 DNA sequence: TGTGCCACTCTGGGGCGTTCTGGTGGCTACACCTTC.

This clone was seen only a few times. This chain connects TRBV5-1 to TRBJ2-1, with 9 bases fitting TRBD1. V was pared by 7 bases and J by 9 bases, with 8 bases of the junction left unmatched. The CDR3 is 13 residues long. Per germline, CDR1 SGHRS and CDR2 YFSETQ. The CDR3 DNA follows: TGCGCCAGCGGGGGACAGGGCGTCGGTGAGCAGTTCTTC. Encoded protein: CASGGQGVGEQFF.

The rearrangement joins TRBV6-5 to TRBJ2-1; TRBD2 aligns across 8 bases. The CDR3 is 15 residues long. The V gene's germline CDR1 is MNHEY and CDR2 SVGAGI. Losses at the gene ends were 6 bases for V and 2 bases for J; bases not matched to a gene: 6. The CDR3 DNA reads TGTGCCAGCAGCCGGAATAGCGGGACCTACAATGAGCAGTTCTTC. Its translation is CASSRNSGTYNEQFF.

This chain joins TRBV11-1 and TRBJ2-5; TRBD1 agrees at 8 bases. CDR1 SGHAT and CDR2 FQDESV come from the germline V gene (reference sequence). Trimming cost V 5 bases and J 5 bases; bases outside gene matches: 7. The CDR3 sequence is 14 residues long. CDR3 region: CASSPGDRWETQYF. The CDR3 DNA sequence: TGTGCCAGCAGCCCTGGGGACAGGTGGGAGACCCAGTACTTC.

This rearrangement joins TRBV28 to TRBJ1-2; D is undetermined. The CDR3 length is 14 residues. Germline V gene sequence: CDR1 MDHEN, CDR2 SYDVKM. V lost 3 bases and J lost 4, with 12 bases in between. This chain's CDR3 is CASSFDRGVYGYTF. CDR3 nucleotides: TGTGCCAGCAGTTTTGACCGAGGTGTCTATGGCTACACCTTC.

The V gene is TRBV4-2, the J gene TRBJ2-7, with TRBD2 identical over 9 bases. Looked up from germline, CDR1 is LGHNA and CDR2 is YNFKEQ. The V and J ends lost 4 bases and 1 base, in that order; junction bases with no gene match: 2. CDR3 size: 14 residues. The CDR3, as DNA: TGTGCCAGCAGCCCGCGGGGGGGGTCCTACGAGCAGTACTTC. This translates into CASSPRGGSYEQYF.

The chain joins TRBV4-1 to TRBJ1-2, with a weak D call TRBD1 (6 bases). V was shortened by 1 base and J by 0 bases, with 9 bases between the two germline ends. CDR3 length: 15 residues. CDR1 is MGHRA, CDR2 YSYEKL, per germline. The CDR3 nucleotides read TGCGCCAGCAGCCAAGCCGGACAGCCTAACTATGGCTACACCTTC. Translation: CASSQAGQPNYGYTF.

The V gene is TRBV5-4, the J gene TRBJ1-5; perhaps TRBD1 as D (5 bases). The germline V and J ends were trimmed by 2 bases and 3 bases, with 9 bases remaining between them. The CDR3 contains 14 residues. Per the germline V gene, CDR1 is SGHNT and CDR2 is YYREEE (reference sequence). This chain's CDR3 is CASSFPGPNQPQHF. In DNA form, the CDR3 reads TGTGCCAGCAGCTTCCCGGGGCCCAATCAGCCCCAGCATTTT.

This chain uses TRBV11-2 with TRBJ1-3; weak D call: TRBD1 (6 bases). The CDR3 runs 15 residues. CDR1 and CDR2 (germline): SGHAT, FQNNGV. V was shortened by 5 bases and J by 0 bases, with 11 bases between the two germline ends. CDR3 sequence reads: CASSLRGVSGNTIYF. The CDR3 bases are TGTGCCAGCAGCCTAAGGGGGGTCTCTGGAAACACCATATATTTT.

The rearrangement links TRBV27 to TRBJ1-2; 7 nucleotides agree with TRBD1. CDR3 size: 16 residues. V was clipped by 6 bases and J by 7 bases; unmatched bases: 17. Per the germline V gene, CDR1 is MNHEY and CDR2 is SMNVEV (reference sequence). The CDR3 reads CASSRWPNTGAGGYTF. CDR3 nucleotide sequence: TGTGCCAGCAGCCGCTGGCCGAATACAGGGGCGGGTGGCTACACCTTC.

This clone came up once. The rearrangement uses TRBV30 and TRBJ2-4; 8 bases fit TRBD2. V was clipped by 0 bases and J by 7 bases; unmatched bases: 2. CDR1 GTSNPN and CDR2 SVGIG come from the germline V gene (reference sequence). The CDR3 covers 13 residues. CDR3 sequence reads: CAWSVAGANIQYF. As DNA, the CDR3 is TGTGCCTGGAGTGTAGCGGGAGCGAACATTCAGTACTTC.

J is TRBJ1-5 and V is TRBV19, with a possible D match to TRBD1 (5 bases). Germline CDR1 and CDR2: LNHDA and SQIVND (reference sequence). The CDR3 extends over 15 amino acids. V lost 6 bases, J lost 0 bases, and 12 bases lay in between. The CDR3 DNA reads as TGTGCCAGTAGGACAGAATACTATAGCAATCAGCCCCAGCATTTT. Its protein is CASRTEYYSNQPQHF.

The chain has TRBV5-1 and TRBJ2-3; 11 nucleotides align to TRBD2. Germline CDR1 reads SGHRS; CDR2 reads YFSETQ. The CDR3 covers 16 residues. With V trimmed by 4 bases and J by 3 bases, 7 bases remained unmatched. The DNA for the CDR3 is TGCGCCAGCAGCCCGGGGACTAGCGGTTGGACAGATACGCAGTATTTT. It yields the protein CASSPGTSGWTDTQYF.

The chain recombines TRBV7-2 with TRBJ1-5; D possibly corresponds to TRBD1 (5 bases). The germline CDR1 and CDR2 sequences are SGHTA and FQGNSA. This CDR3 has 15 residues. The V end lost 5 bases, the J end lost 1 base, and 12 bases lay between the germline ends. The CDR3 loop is CASSPTGRSNQPQHF. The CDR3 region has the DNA TGTGCCAGCAGCCCTACAGGTCGCAGCAATCAGCCCCAGCATTTT.

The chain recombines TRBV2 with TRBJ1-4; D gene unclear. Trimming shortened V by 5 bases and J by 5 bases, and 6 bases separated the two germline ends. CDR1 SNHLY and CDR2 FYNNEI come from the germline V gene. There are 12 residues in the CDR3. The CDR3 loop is CASSTPNEKLFF. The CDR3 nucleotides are TGTGCCAGCAGTACCCCGAATGAAAAACTGTTTTTT.

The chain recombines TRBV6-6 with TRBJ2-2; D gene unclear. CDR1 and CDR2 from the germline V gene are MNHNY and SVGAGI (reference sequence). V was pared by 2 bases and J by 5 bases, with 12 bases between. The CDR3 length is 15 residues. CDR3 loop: CASSYSPSGTGELFF. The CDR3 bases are TGTGCCAGCAGTTACAGCCCGAGTGGAACCGGGGAGCTGTTTTTT.

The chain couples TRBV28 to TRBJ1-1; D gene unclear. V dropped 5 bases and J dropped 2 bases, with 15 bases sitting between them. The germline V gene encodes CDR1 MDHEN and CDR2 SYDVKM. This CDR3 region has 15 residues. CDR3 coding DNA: TGTGCCAGCAGTCCCTGGACCGGACCAAACACTGAAGCTTTCTTT. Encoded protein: CASSPWTGPNTEAFF.

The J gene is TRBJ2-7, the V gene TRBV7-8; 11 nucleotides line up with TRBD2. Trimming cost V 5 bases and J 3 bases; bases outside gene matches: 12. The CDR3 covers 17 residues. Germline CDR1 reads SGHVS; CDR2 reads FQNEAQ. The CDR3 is CASSGFLPGLAGYEQYF. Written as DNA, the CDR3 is TGTGCCAGCAGCGGCTTTCTCCCTGGACTAGCGGGCTACGAGCAGTACTTC.

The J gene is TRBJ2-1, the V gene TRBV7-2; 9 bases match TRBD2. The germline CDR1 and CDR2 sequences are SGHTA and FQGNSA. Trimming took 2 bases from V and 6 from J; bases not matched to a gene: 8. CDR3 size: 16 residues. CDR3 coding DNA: TGTGCCAGCAGCTTATGGGCGGGAGGGTACCTCAATGAGCAGTTCTTC. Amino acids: CASSLWAGGYLNEQFF. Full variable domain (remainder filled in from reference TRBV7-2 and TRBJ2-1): GAGVSQSPSNKVTEKGKDVELRCDPISGHTALYWYRQSLGQGLEFLIYFQGNSAPDKSGLPSDRFSAERTGGSVSTLTIQRTQQEDSAVYLCASSLWAGGYLNEQFFGPGTRLTVL.